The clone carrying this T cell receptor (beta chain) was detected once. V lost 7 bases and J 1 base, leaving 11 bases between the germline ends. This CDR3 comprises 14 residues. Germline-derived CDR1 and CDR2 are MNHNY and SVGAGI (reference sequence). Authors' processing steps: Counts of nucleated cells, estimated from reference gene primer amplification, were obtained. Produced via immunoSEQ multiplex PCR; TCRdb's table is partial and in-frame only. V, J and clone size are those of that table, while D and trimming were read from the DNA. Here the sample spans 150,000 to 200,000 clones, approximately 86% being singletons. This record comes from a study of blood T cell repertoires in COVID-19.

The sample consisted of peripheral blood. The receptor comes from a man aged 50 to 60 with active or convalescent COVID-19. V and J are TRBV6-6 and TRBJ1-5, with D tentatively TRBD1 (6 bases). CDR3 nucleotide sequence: TGTGCCAGCACCGGACAGCTCAGCAATCAGCCCCAGCATTTT. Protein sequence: CASTGQLSNQPQHF.